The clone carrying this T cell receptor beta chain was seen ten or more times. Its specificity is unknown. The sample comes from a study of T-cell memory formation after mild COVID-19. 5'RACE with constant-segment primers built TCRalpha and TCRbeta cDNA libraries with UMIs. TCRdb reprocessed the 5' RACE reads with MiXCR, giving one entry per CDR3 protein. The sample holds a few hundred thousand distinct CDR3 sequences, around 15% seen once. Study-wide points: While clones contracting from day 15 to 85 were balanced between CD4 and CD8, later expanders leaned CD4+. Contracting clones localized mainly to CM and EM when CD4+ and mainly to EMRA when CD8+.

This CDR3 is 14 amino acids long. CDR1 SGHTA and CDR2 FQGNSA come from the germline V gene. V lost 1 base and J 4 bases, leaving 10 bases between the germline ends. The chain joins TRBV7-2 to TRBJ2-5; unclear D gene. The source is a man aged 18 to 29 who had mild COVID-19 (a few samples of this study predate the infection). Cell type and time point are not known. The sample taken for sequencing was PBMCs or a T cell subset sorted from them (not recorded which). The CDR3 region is CASSLGSFLETQYF. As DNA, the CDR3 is TGTGCCAGCAGCTTAGGGAGCTTTCTAGAGACCCAGTACTTC.